This T cell receptor beta chain appears in the sequencing data of a study of cytomegalovirus exposure and HLA in healthy donors. Remarks on this clone: The antigen is not known.

These donors were members of the approximately 120-subject validation cohort, a group separate from the approximately 620-subject first cohort. Method: immunoSEQ multiplex PCR; TCRdb's copy keeps in-frame clones and lacks some. The table lists some 70,000 clones, roughly 97% of them singletons. Findings of the study overall: The dataset shows that most TCR sequences were rare, while some public TCRs occurred in many donors. It was found in a later analysis that first-cohort TCR clusters tended to co-occur in the 120 validation repertoires.

Germline values: CDR1 SGHKS, CDR2 YYEKEE (reference sequence). With 4 bases clipped from V and 0 bases from J, the junction kept 5 bases outside the gene matches. The CDR3 has 15 amino acids. The clonotype comes from a man aged 18 to 29 in good health and CMV-seronegative. The sequencing input was PBMCs. J is TRBJ1-2 and V is TRBV5-5; 8 nucleotides agree with TRBD1. Here the CDR3 reads CASSITGGTNYGYTF. Written as DNA, the CDR3 is TGTGCCAGCAGCATCACAGGGGGAACTAACTATGGCTACACCTTC.